This T cell receptor (beta chain) was sequenced during a study of cytomegalovirus exposure and HLA in healthy donors. On the study more broadly: The same platform was used for the roughly 130 validation repertoires as for the roughly 700 first-cohort repertoires, as reported in a later analysis.

Study outcomes and limitations: CMV antigen specificity of a few CMV-associated chains was confirmed in vitro. The study labeled under 200 TCR beta chains cytomegalovirus-associated.

On this clone: The antigen is unknown.

Separate from the roughly 630-subject first cohort was the roughly 120-subject validation cohort, to which the donors belonged. This table comes from immunoSEQ multiplex PCR, and its TCRdb copy is limited to in-frame clones, with some not included. The top ten clones hold about 3% of a sample with roughly 67,000 clones, roughly nine tenths of them seen once. Trimming shortened V by 6 bases and J by 0 bases, and 8 bases separated the two germline ends. Germline lookup yields CDR1 MDHEN and CDR2 SYDVKM. CDR3 size: 13 residues. The source is a man aged 18 to 30 in good health and CMV-seronegative. V and J are TRBV28 and TRBJ1-2; D remains ambiguous. Sequencing was performed on PBMCs. The DNA of the CDR3 is TGTGCCAGCAGCCACAGTGCTAACTATGGCTACACCTTC. Translation: CASSHSANYGYTF.